One and the same sample provided the 2 T cell receptor beta chains below, sequenced in a study of T cells after yellow fever vaccination (dated by TCRdb to between 2019 and 2020). The treatment or condition label corresponds to: live attenuated yellow fever vaccine strain. Libraries were built with 5' RACE. This sample was sequenced with an Illumina NovaSeq 6000. TCRdb redid the processing of the public reads, applying fastp at Q25 and MiXCR, and retained in-frame beta chains. Here each entry gathers all rows of one CDR3 protein and keeps the most common genes and DNA. For this sample there are about 220,000 distinct CDR3 sequences; about 3% appear just once. Clones ranked in the top ten supply 3.2% of the sample. The sample consisted of CD4+ T cells sorted from PBMCs, taken 10 days after the yellow fever booster vaccination. Every receptor here comes from a man in his late teens or twenties who received the YFV17D yellow fever vaccine.

This clonotype was recorded a few times. The chain links TRBV5-4 to TRBJ2-5, with 12 bases matching TRBD2. This CDR3 region has 17 residues. The germline gives CDR1 SGHNT, CDR2 YYREEE (reference sequence). J gave up 1 base and V 0 bases, and 4 bases lay outside the gene matches. DNA of the CDR3: TGTGCCAGCAGCTTGGGACTAGCGGGGGCCAGCCAAGAGACCCAGTACTTC. Its protein product is CASSLGLAGASQETQYF.

This clonotype was detected ten times or more. This sequence joins TRBV5-4 and TRBJ2-4; the D is unclear. The CDR3 runs 15 residues. Germline V gene sequence: CDR1 SGHNT, CDR2 YYREEE (reference sequence). Trimming cost V 3 bases and J 0 bases, with 10 bases left between them. CDR3 DNA: TGTGCCAGCAGCTCTACCTCCGGAGCCAAAAACATTCAGTACTTC. Its protein is CASSSTSGAKNIQYF.